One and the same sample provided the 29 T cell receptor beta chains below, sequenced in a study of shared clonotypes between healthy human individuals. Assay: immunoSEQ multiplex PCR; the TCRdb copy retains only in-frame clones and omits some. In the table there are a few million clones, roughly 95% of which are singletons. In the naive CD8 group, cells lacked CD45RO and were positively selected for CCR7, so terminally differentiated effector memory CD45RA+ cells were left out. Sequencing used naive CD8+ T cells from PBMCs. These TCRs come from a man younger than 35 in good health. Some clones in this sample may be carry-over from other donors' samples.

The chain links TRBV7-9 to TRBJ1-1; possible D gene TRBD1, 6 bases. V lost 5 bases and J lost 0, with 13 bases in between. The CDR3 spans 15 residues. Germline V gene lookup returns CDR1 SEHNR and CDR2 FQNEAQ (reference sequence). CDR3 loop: CASSQGLGLNTEAFF. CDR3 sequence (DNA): TGTGCCAGCAGCCAGGGGCTGGGTCTGAACACTGAAGCTTTCTTT.

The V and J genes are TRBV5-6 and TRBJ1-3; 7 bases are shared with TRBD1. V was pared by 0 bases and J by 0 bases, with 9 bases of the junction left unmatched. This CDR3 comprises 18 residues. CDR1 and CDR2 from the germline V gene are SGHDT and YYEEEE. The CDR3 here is CASSLVRDSADSGNTIYF. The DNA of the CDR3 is TGTGCCAGCAGCTTGGTCCGGGACAGCGCTGACTCTGGAAACACCATATATTTT.

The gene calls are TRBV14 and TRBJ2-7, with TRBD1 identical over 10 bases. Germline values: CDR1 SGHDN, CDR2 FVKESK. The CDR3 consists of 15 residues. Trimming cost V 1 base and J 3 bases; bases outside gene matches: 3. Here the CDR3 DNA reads TGTGCCAGCAGCCAAGGACAGGGGGCGTACTACGAGCAGTACTTC. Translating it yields CASSQGQGAYYEQYF.

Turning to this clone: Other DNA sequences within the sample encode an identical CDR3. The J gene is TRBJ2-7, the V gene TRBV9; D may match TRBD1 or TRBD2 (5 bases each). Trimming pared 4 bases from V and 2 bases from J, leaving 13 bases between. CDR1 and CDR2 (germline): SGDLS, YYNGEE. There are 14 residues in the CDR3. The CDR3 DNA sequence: TGTGCCAGCAGCTCGGGGACGGGAACCTACGAGCAGTACTTC. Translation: CASSSGTGTYEQYF.

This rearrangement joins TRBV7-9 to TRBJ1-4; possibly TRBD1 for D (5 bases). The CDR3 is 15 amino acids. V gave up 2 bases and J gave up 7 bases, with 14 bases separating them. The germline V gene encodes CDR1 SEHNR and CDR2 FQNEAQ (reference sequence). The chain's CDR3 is CASSLPLGAGEKLFF. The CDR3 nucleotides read TGTGCCAGCAGCTTACCTCTTGGGGCAGGTGAAAAACTGTTTTTT.

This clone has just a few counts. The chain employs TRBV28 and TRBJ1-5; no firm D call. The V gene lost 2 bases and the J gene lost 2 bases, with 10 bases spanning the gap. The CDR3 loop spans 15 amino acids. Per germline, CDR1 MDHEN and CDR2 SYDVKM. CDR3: CASSLRGRGNQPQHF. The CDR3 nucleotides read TGTGCCAGCAGTTTACGGGGAAGAGGCAATCAGCCCCAGCATTTT.

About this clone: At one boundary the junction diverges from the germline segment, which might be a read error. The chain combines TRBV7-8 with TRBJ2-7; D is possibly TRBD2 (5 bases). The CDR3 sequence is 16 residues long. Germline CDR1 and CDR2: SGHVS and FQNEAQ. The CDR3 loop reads CASTLPAGGRDYEQYF. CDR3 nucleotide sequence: TGTGCCAGCACCTTACCGGCGGGTGGTAGGGACTACGAGCAGTACTTC.

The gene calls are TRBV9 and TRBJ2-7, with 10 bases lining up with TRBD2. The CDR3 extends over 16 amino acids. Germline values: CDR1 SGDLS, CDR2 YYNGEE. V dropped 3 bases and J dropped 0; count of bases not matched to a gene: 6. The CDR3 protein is CASSASRLAGSYEQYF. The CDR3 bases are TGTGCCAGCAGCGCCTCTAGACTAGCGGGCTCCTACGAGCAGTACTTC.

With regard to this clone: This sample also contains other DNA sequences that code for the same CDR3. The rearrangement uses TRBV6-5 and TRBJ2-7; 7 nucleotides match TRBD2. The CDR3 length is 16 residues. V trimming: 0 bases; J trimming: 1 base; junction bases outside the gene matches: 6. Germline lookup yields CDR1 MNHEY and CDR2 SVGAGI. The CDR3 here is CASSYSGGERSYEQYF. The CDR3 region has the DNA TGTGCCAGCAGTTACTCGGGAGGGGAGAGGTCCTACGAGCAGTACTTC.

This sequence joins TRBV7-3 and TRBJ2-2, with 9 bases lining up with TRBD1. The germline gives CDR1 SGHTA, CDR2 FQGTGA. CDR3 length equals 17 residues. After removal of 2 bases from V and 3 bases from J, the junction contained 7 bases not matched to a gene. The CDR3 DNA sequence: TGTGCCAGCAGCTTACTCCCGGGACAGGGATACACCGGGGAGCTGTTTTTT. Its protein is CASSLLPGQGYTGELFF.

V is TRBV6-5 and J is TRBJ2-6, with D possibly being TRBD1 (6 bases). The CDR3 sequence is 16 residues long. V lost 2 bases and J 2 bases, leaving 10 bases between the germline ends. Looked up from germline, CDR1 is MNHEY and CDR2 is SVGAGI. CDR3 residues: CASSYPQGTGANVLTF. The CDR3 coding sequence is TGTGCCAGCAGTTACCCACAGGGAACTGGGGCCAACGTCCTGACTTTC.

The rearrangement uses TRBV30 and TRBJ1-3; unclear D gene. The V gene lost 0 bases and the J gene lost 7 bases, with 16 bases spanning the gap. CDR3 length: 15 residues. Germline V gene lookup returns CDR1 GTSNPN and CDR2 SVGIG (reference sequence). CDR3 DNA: TGTGCCTGGAGTGTATTAAATCCTGGCATCAACACCATATATTTT. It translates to CAWSVLNPGINTIYF.

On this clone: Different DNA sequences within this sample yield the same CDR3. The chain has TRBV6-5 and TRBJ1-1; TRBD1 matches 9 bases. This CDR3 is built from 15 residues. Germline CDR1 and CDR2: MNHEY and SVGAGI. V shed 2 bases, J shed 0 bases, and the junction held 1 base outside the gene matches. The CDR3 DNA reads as TGTGCCAGCAGTTACGGGACAGGGTTGAACACTGAAGCTTTCTTT. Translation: CASSYGTGLNTEAFF.

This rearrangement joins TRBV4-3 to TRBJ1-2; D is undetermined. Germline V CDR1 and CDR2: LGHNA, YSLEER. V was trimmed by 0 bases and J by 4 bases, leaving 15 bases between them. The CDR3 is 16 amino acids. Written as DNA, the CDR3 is TGCGCCAGCAGCCAAGATCTGAGGTTTCGAGTCTATGGCTACACCTTC. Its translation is CASSQDLRFRVYGYTF.

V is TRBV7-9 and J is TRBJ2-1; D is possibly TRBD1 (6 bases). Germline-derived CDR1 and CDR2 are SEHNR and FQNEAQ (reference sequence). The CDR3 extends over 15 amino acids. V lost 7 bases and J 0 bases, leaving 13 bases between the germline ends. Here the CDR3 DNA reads TGTGCCAGCAACTGGGGGCAGAGCTCCTACAATGAGCAGTTCTTC. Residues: CASNWGQSSYNEQFF.

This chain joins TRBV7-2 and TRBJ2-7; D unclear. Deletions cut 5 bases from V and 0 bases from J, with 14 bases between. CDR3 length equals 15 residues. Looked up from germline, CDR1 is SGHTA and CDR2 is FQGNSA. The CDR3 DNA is TGTGCCAGCAGCGGCGTCATCGGAAGCTCCTACGAGCAGTACTTC. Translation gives CASSGVIGSSYEQYF.

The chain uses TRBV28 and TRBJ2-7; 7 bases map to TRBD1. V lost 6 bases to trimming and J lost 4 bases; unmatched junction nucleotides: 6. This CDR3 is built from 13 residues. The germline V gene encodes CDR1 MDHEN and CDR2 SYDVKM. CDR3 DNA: TGTGCCAGCAGCCCGGGACAGAAATACGAGCAGTACTTC. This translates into CASSPGQKYEQYF.

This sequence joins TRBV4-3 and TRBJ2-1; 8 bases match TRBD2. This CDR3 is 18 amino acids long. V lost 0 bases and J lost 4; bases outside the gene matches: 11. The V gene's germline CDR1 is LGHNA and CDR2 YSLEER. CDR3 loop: CASSQESGSLGKYNEQFF. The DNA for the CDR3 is TGCGCCAGCAGCCAAGAAAGCGGGAGCTTGGGAAAATACAATGAGCAGTTCTTC.

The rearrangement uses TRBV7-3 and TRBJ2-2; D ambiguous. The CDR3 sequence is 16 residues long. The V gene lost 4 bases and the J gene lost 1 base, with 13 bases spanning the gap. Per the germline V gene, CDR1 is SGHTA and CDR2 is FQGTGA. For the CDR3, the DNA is TGTGCCAGCAGCTCAGAGCCCCGCGAGAACACCGGGGAGCTGTTTTTT. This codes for CASSSEPRENTGELFF.

The CDR3 region has the DNA TGTGCCAGCAGCGGGATTCGGAACACTGAAGCTTTCTTT. Translation: CASSGIRNTEAFF. V and J are TRBV9 and TRBJ1-1; D uncertain. With 3 bases removed from V and 1 base from J, the gap between germline ends came to 7 bases. Per the germline V gene, CDR1 is SGDLS and CDR2 is YYNGEE. The length of the CDR3 is 13 residues.

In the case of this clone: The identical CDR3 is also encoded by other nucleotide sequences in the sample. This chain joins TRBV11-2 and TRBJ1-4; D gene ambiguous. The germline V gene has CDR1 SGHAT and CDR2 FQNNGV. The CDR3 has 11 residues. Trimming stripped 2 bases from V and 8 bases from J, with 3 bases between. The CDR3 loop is CASSLSEKLFF. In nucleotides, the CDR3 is TGTGCCAGCAGCTTAAGCGAAAAACTGTTTTTT.

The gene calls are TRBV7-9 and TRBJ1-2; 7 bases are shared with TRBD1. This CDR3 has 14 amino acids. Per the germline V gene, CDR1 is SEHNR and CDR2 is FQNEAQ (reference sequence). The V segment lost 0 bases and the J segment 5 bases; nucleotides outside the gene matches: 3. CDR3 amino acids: CASSLADRMYGYTF. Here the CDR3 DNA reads TGTGCCAGCAGCTTAGCGGACAGGATGTATGGCTACACCTTC.

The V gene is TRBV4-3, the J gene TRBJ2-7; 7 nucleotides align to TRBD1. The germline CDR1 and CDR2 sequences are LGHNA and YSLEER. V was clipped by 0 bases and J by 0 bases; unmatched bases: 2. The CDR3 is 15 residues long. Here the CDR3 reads CASSQEQGSSYEQYF. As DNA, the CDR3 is TGCGCCAGCAGCCAAGAACAGGGGAGCTCCTACGAGCAGTACTTC.

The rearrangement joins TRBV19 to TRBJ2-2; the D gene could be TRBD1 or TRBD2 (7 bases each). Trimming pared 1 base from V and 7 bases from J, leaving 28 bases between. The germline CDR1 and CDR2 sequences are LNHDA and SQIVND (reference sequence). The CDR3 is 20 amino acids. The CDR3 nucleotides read TGTGCCAGTAGTATAGTCCGGATACGAGAGACAGGGAGGGTATACGGGGAGCTGTTTTTT. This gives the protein CASSIVRIRETGRVYGELFF.

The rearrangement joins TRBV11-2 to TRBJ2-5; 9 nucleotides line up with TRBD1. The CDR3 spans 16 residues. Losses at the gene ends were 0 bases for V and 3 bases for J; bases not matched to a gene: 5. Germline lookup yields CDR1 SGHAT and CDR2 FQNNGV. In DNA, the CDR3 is TGTGCCAGCAGCTTAGATCTTGGGACAGGGAAAGAGACCCAGTACTTC. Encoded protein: CASSLDLGTGKETQYF.

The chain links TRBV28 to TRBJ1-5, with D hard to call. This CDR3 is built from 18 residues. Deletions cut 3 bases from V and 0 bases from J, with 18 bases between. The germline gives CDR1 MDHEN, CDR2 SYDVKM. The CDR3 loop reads CASSFQEVKYYSNQPQHF. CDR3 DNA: TGTGCCAGCAGTTTCCAAGAAGTCAAGTATTATAGCAATCAGCCCCAGCATTTT.

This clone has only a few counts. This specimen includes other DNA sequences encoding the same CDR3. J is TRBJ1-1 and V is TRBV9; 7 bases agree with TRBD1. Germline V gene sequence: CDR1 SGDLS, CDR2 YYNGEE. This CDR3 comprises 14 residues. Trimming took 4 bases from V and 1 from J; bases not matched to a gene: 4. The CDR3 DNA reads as TGTGCCAGCAGCCCTCGACAGGGGAACACTGAAGCTTTCTTT. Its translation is CASSPRQGNTEAFF.

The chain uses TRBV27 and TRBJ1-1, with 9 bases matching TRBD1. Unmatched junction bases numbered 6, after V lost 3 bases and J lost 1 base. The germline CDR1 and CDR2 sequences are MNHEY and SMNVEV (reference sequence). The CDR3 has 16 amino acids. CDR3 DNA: TGTGCCAGCAGTTTCCCACCGGGACAGGGGAACACTGAAGCTTTCTTT. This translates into CASSFPPGQGNTEAFF.

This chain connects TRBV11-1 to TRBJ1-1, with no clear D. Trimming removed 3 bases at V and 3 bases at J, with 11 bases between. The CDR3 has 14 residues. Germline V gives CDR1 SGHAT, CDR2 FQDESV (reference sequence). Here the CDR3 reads CASSFTARDTEAFF. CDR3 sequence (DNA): TGTGCCAGCAGCTTTACAGCTAGGGACACTGAAGCTTTCTTT.